This TCR beta chain derives from a study of cytomegalovirus exposure and HLA in healthy donors. Study-wide results and caveats: Several of the most significant clusters appeared, in a later analysis, to be linked to common viral pathogens. Cytomegalovirus association was assigned to more than 150 TCR beta chains.

As for this clone: Its antigen is unknown.

The PCR employed 60 Vbeta primers together with 13 Jbeta primers. Libraries were prepared by immunoSEQ multiplex PCR; TCRdb keeps only in-frame clonotypes and omits some of them. The sample shows 100,000 to 120,000 clones, around 78% of them seen only once. In nominal health when sampled, donors likely had unrecorded immune exposures nonetheless. The CDR3 has 13 amino acids. CDR1 MRHNA and CDR2 SNTAGT come from the germline V gene. With V trimmed by 4 bases and J by 4 bases, 3 bases remained unmatched. The TCR was taken from a male donor in good health and CMV-seronegative. This chain connects TRBV6-4 to TRBJ1-2; TRBD1 agrees at 7 bases. Source material: PBMCs. DNA for the CDR3: TGTGCCAGCAGTGCAGGGGGAACCTATGGCTACACCTTC. This encodes CASSAGGTYGYTF.